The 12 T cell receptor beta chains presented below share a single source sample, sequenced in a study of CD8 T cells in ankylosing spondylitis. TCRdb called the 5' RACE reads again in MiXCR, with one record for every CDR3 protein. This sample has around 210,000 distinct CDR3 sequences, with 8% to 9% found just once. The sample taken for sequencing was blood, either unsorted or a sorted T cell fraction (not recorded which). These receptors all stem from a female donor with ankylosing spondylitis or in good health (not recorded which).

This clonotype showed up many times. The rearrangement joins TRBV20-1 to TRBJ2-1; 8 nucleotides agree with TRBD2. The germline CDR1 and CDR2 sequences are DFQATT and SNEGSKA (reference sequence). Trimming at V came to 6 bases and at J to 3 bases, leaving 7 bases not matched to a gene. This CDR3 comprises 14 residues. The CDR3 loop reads CSAPRTSGYNEQFF. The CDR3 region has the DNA TGCAGTGCCCCCCGAACTAGCGGCTACAATGAGCAGTTCTTC.

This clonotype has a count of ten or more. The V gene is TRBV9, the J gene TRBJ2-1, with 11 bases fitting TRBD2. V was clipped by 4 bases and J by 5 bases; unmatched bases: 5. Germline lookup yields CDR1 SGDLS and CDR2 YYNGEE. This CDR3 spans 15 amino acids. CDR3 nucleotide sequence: TGTGCCAGCAGCTTCACTAGCGGGGGCGACAATGAGCAGTTCTTC. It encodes CASSFTSGGDNEQFF.

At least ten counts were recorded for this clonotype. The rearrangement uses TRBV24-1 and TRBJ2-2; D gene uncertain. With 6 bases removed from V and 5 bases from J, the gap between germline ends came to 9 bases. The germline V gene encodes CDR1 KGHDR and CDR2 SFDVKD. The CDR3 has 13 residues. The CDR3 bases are TGTGCCACCAGTCCCCTGGCGACCGGGGAGCTGTTTTTT. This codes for CATSPLATGELFF.

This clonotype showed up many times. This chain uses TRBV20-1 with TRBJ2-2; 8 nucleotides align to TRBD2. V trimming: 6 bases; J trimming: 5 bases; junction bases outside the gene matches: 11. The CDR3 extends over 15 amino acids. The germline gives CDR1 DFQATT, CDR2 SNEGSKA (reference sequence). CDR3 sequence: CSALFQAGDTGELFF. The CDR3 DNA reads TGCAGTGCCCTCTTCCAAGCGGGAGATACCGGGGAGCTGTTTTTT.

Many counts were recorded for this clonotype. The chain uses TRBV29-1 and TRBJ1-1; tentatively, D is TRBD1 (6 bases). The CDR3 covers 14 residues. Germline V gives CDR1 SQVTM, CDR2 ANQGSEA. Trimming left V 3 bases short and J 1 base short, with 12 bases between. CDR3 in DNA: TGCAGCGTTGAGAATCCGACAGGGAACACTGAAGCTTTCTTT. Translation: CSVENPTGNTEAFF.

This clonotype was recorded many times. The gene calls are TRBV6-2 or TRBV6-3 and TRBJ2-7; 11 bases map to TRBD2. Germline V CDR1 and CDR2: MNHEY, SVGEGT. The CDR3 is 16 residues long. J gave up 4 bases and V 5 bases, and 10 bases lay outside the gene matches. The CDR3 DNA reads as TGTGCCAGCAGTACCTTCCTAGCGGGAGGAGGGTACGAGCAGTACTTC. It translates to CASSTFLAGGGYEQYF.

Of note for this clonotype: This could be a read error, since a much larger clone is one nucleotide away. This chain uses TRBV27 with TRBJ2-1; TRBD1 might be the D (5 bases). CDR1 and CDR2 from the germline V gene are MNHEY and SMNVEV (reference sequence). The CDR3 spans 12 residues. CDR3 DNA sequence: TGTGCCAGCAGGCCCGCCGGACACGAGCAGCTCTTC. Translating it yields CASRPAGHEQLF.

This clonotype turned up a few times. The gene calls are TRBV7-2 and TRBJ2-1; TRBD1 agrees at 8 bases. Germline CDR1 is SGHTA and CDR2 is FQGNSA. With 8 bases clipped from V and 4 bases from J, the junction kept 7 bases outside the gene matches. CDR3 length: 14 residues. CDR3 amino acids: CASVPRTGYNEQFF. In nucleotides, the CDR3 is TGTGCCAGCGTCCCCCGGACAGGGTACAATGAGCAGTTCTTC.

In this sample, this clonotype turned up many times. Here the CDR3 reads CASRGPASHEQFF. As DNA, the CDR3 is TGTGCCAGCAGAGGTCCCGCCTCCCATGAGCAGTTCTTC. This chain uses TRBV6-2 or TRBV6-3 with TRBJ2-1, with unresolved D. There are 13 residues in the CDR3. Germline V gene data show CDR1 as MNHEY and CDR2 as SVGEGT. The V end was cut by 6 bases, the J end by 8 bases, with 14 bases between.

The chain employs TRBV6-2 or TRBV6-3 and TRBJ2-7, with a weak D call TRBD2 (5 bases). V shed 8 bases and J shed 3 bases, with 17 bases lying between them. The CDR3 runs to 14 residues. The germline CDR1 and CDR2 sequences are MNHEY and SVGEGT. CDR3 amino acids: CASRRSVSLYEQYF. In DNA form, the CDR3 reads TGTGCCAGCCGCCGTAGCGTGTCCCTCTACGAGCAGTACTTC.

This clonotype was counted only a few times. The CDR3, as DNA: TGTGCCAGCAGGCTCGGCGGAACGGTGAACACCGGGGAGCTGTTTTTT. Encoded protein: CASRLGGTVNTGELFF. This chain links TRBV6-1 with TRBJ2-2; D unresolved. The CDR3 runs 16 residues. V lost 6 bases and J lost 1, with 15 bases in between. Per germline, CDR1 MNHNS and CDR2 SASEGT.

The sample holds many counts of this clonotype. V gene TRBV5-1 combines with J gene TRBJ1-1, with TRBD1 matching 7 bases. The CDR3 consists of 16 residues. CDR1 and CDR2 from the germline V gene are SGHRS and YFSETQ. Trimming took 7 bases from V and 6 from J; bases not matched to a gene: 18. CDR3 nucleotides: TGCGCCAGCGGATCCGGGACAGCGGCTGTGTTCGCTGAAGCTTTCTTT. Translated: CASGSGTAAVFAEAFF. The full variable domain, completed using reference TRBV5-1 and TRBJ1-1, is KAGVTQTPRYLIKTRGQQVTLSCSPISGHRSVSWYQQTPGQGLQFLFEYFSETQRNKGNFPGRFSGRQFSNSRSEMNVSTLELGDSALYLCASGSGTAAVFAEAFFGQGTRLTVV.